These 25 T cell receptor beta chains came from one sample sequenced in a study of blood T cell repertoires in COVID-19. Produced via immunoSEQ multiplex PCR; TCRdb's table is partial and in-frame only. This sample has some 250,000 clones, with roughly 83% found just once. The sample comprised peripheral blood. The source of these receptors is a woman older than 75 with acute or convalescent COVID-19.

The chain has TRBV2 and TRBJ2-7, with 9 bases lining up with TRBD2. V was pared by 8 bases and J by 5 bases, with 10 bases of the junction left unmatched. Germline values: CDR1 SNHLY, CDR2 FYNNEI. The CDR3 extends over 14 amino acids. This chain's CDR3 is CASQGRGGLNEQYF. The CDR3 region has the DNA TGTGCCAGCCAAGGGCGGGGGGGCCTCAACGAGCAGTACTTC.

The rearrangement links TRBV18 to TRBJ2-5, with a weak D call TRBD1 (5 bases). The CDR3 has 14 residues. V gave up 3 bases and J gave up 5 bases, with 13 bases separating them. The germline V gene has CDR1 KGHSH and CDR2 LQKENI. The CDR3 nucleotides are TGTGCCAGCTCACCCCGCCAGGGCTTGGAGACCCAGTACTTC. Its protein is CASSPRQGLETQYF.

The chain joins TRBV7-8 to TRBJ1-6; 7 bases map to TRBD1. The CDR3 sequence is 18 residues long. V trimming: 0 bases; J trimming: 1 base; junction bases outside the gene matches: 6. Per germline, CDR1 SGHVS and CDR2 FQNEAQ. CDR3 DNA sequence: TGTGCCAGCAGCTTAGCGCAGGGGGTCATGTCCTATAATTCACCCCTCCACTTT. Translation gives CASSLAQGVMSYNSPLHF.

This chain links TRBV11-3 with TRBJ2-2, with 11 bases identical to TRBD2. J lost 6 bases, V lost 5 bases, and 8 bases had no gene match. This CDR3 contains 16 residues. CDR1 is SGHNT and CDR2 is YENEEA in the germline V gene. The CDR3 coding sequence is TGTGCCAGCAGCCCCGTAGCGGGGGGGCGTCCCGGGGAGCTGTTTTTT. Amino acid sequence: CASSPVAGGRPGELFF.

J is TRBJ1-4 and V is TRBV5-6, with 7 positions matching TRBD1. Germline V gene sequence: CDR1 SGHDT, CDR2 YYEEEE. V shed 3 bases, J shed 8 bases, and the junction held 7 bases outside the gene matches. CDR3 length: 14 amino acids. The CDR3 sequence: CASSSTGAEEKLFF. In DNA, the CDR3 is TGTGCCAGCAGCTCCACAGGGGCGGAAGAAAAACTGTTTTTT.

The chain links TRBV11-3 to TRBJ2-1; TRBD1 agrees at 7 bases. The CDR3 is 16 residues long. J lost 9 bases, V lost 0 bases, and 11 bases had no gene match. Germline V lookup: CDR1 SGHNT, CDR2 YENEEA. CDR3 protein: CASSLDLDRAKGEQFF. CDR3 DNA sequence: TGTGCCAGCAGCTTAGACCTCGACAGGGCCAAGGGTGAGCAGTTCTTC.

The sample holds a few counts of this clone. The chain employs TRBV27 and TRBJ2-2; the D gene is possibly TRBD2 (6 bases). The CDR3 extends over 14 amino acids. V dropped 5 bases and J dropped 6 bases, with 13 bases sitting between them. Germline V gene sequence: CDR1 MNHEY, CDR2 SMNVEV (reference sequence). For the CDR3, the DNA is TGTGCCAGCAGTCTTACCCCGGGGGCCGGGGAGCTGTTTTTT. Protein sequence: CASSLTPGAGELFF.

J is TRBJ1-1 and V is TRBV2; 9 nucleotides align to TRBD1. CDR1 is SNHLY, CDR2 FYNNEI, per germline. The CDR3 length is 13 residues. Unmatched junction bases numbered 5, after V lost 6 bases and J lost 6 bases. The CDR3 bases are TGTGCCAGCAGATTGGGACAGGGCCCTGAAGCTTTCTTT. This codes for CASRLGQGPEAFF.

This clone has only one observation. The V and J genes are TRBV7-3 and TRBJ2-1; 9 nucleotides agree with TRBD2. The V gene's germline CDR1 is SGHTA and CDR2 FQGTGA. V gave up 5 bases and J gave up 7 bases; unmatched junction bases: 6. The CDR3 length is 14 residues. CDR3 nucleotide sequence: TGTGCCAGCAGCCCCGGGACTAGCAAGAATGAGCAGTTCTTC. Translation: CASSPGTSKNEQFF. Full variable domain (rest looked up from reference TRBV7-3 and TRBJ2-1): GAGVSQTPSNKVTEKGKYVELRCDPISGHTALYWYRQSLGQGPEFLIYFQGTGAADDSGLPNDRFFAVRPEGSVSTLKIQRTERGDSAVYLCASSPGTSKNEQFFGPGTRLTVL.

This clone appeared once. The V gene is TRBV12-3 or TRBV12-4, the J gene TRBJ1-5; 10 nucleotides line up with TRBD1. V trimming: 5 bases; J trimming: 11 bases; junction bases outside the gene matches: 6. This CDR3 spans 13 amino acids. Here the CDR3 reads CASSRDRGGAQHF. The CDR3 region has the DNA TGTGCCAGCAGTCGGGACAGGGGAGGGGCCCAGCATTTT.

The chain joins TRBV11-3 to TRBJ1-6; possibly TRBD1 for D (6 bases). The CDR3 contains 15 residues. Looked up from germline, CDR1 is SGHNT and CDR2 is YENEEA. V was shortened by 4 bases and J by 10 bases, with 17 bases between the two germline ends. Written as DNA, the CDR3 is TGTGCCAGCAGCTCCTCGACAGGATCTCCCTCACCCCTCCACTTT. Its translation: CASSSSTGSPSPLHF.

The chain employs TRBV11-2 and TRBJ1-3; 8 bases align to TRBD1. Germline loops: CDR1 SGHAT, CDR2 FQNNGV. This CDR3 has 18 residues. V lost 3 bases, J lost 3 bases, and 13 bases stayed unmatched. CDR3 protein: CASSFRPIGQGIGNTIYF. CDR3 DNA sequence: TGTGCCAGCAGCTTCAGACCCATAGGACAGGGCATTGGAAACACCATATATTTT.

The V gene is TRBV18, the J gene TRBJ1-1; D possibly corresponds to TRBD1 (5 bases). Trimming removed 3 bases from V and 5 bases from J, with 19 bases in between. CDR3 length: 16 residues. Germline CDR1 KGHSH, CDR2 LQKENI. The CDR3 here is CASSPREGGVGTEAFF. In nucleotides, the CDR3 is TGTGCCAGCTCACCGAGGGAAGGAGGGGTAGGGACTGAAGCTTTCTTT.

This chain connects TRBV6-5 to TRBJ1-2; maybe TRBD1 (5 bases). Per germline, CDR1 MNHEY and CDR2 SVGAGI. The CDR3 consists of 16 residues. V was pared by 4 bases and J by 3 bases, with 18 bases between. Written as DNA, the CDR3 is TGTGCCAGCAGTTCCTACCCCTCAGGGCCGGACTATGGCTACACCTTC. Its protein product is CASSSYPSGPDYGYTF.

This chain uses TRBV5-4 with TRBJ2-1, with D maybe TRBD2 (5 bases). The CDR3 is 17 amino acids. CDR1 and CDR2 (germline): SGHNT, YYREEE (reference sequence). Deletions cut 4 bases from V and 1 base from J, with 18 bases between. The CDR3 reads CASSPGSRLKSYNEQFF. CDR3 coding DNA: TGTGCCAGCAGCCCGGGAAGTAGGTTGAAGTCCTACAATGAGCAGTTCTTC.

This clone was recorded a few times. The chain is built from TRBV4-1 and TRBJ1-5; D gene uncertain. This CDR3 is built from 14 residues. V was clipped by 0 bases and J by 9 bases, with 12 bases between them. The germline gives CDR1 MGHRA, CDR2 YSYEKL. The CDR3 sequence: CASSQESGFGPQHF. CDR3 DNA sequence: TGCGCCAGCAGCCAAGAGTCAGGCTTCGGGCCCCAGCATTTT.

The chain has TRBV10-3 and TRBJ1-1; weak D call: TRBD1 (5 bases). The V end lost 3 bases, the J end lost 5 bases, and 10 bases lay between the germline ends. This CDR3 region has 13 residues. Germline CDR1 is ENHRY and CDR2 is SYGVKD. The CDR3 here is CAISEIQGTEAFF. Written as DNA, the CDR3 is TGTGCCATCAGTGAAATCCAGGGAACTGAAGCTTTCTTT.

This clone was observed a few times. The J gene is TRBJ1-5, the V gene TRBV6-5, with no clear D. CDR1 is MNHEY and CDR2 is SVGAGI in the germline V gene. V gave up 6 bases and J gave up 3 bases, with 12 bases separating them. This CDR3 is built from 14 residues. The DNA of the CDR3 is TGTGCCAGCAGCCTCCGGGGTGTCAATCAGCCCCAGCATTTT. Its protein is CASSLRGVNQPQHF.

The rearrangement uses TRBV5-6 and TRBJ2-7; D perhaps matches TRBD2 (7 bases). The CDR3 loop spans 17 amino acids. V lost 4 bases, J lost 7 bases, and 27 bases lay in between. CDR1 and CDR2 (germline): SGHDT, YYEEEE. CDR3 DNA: TGTGCCAGCAGCGTAGGGCGGGGGCAGGGCAGGCTGGTTGAGCAGTACTTC. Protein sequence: CASSVGRGQGRLVEQYF.

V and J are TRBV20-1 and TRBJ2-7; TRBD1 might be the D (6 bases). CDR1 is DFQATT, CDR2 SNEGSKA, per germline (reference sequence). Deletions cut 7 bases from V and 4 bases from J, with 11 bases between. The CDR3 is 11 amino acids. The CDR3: CSGSRGYEQYF. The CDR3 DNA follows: TGCAGTGGGAGCAGGGGTTACGAGCAGTACTTC.

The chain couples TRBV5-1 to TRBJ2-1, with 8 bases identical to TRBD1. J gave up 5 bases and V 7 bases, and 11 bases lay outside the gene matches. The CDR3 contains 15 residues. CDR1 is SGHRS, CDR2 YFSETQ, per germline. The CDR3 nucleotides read TGCGCCAGCGAAGCCTTGACAGGGGACCACAATGAGCAGTTCTTC. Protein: CASEALTGDHNEQFF.

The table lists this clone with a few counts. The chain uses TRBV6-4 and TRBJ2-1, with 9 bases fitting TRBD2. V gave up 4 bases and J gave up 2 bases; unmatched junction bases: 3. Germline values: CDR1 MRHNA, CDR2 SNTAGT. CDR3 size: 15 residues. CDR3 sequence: CASSAASGAYNEQFF. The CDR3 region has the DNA TGTGCCAGCAGTGCCGCTAGCGGGGCCTACAATGAGCAGTTCTTC.

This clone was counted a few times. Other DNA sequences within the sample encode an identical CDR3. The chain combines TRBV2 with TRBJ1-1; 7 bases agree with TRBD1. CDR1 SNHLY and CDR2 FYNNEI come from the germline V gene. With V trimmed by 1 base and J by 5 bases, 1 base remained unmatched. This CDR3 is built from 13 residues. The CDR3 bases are TGTGCCAGCAGTGAAGACAGGGGAACTGAAGCTTTCTTT. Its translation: CASSEDRGTEAFF.

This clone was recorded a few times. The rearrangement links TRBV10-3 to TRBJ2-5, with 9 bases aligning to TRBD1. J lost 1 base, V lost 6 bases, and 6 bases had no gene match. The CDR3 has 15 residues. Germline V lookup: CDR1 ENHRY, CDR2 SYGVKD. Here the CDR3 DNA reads TGTGCCATCAGGGGACAGGGCAGTGGCCAAGAGACCCAGTACTTC. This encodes CAIRGQGSGQETQYF.

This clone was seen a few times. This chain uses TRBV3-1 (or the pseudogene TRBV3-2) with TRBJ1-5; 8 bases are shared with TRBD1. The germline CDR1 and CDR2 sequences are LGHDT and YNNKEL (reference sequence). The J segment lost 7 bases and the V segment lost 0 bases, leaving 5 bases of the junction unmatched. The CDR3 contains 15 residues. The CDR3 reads CASSQDHRGNQPQHF. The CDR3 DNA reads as TGTGCCAGCAGCCAAGATCACAGGGGGAACCAGCCCCAGCATTTT.